This T cell receptor beta chain was captured by sequencing in a study of T cell responses to AZD1222 COVID-19 vaccine (dated by TCRdb to 2020 to 2023). Regarding the complete study: A total of just over 230 trial participants underwent TCR sequencing, of whom about 210 received two doses of AZD1222 and about 25 received two doses of the MenACWY control vaccine. Trial participants were enrolled by age into subgroups of 18-55, 56-69 and 70-plus years, and around 150, 29 and 61 TCR-sequenced participants, respectively, were included in these subgroups.

CDR1 and CDR2 are drawn from the germline V gene: SGHAT, FQNNGV. Germline trimming: 2 bases from V, 1 base from J; junction bases outside gene matches: 10. The CDR3 sequence holds 17 residues, the cysteine and phenylalanine included. CDR3 DNA only is kept here, 51 bases in frame from base 1. The CDR3 regions of human TCRbeta chains were analyzed by immunosequencing. From the authors' description of their analysis: TCRs in the repertoires were matched against a reference library of SARS-CoV-2-specific TCRs that had been generated with the MIRA antigen-specificity platform. Breadth was defined as the fraction of unique TCRs that were SARS-CoV-2-associated. Depth was defined as the fraction of total T cells that were SARS-CoV-2-associated. Using the MIRA data, every spike-specific TCR was mapped to the spike region that the TCR reacted to and assigned to either a CD4 or a CD8 class. Log10-transformed breadth and depth values were compared by one-way ANOVA with Sidak's multiple comparisons tests. TCRdb took this table from immuneACCESS and kept in-frame rearrangements with V and J called. Such tables lack part of the clones; where checked against another copy, unresolved V genes explain under half of the gap, and the rest is unexplained. The V and J calls and clone size are taken from that table; D and trimming were inferred from the DNA. Within this sample are over 110,000 clones, with 90% of them counted one time only. The ten largest account for approximately 1.8% of the sample.

Remarks on this clone: What this receptor recognizes is not known. Qualities for individual bases were not recorded, and no much larger clone is one base off.

Here is what the overall study found, with its caveats: The whole spike protein was spanned by vaccine-associated CD4 TCRs, and dominant responses were seen in regions 160-218 and 743-854. The 56-69-year group was small, and its depth increase did not reach significance, likely because of low power. Nearly half of unique spike-specific TCRs reportedly recognized epitopes outside regions mutated in the B.1.351 and B.1.1.7 variants. Because no day 14 peak-response samples were available, repertoires were characterized only after the peak T cell response. After two AZD1222 doses, both the breadth and the depth of spike-specific TCRs were significantly higher than at day 0 and than in MenACWY recipients. Conclusions about previously exposed vaccinees are limited because only six or seven AZD1222 recipients were SARS-CoV-2 seropositive at baseline. Participants were mostly white British and included more females than males, and it was suggested by the authors that clonal diversity may have been underestimated.

Read against the paper, the sample's time point label means: about 28 days (+/-7) after the second vaccine dose. AZD1222 recipients given second doses at about 4 weeks or at about 12 weeks were pooled, since spike-specific TCR depth and breadth were not found to differ between the two schedules. Vaccinee samples came from UK trials COV001 and COV002, including a single-blind randomized controlled phase 2/3 trial of AZD1222 (ChAdOx1 nCoV-19) in healthy adults. For TCRbeta chain sequencing, PBMC samples were collected from trial participants at day 0 and at day 28 after the second dose. This clonotype originated in an adult who received the AZD1222 COVID-19 vaccine. The V and J genes are TRBV11-2 and TRBJ2-7, with TRBD2 matching 8 junction bases. The sample here was peripheral blood, taken 28 days after the second AZD1222 dose. The bases are TGTGCCAGCAGCTTAAACGGGGGGGCGGCGCAGTCCTACGAGCAGTACTTC. It is translated as CASSLNGGAAQSYEQYF.